The clone carrying this T cell receptor beta chain was picked up a small number of times. The antigen is unknown. TCRdb ran MiXCR on the 5' RACE reads and lists one entry per CDR3 protein. In the table there are 230,000 or so distinct CDR3 sequences, around 8.3% of which are singletons. This sample is part of a study of identical twins. Study observations and caveats: The study found weaker excess twin sharing in beta out-of-frame sequences.

J gave up 9 bases and V 5 bases, and 10 bases lay outside the gene matches. CDR3 length: 15 amino acids. Germline CDR1 reads SEHNR; CDR2 reads FQNEAQ (reference sequence). The same sample was also used in a study of yellow fever vaccine responses in identical twins.

The genes are TRBV7-9 and TRBJ2-1; 10 bases align to TRBD2. The receptor was derived from a woman younger than 35 in good health. The sequenced sample consisted of CD8+ T cells sorted from blood. The CDR3 spells CASSLISGRLIEQFF. The DNA for the CDR3 is TGTGCCAGCAGCCTGATTAGCGGGAGGTTAATTGAGCAGTTCTTC.